Following are 15 T cell receptor beta chains from one sample sequenced in a study of cytomegalovirus exposure and HLA in healthy donors. Primers included in the PCR were 60 Vbeta and 13 Jbeta primers. Libraries were prepared by immunoSEQ multiplex PCR; TCRdb keeps only in-frame clonotypes and omits some of them. The sample holds approximately 180,000 clones, more than 80% seen once. The source material was PBMCs. These receptors all stem from a woman aged 18 to 35 in good health and CMV-seropositive.

The chain carries TRBV6-5 and TRBJ1-1; perhaps TRBD1 as D (6 bases). The V gene lost 7 bases and the J gene lost 1 base, with 13 bases spanning the gap. CDR3 length: 14 residues. CDR1 is MNHEY, CDR2 SVGAGI, per germline. The DNA for the CDR3 is TGTGCCAGCACCGAGGGACAATGGAACACTGAAGCTTTCTTT. Protein product: CASTEGQWNTEAFF.

V gene TRBV27 combines with J gene TRBJ1-2, with a tentative D call TRBD1 (5 bases). Germline V gives CDR1 MNHEY, CDR2 SMNVEV (reference sequence). The CDR3 is 13 amino acids. The V gene lost 7 bases and the J gene lost 2 bases, with 11 bases spanning the gap. CDR3 coding DNA: TGTGCCAGCAAGCCAGGGCAAAACTATGGCTACACCTTC. Its protein product is CASKPGQNYGYTF.

The chain has TRBV4-2 and TRBJ2-4; 8 positions match TRBD1. This CDR3 contains 14 residues. Trimming removed 1 base from V and 8 bases from J; junction bases left unmatched: 4. Germline V gives CDR1 LGHNA, CDR2 YNFKEQ. CDR3 residues: CASSQAGGVDIQYF. In DNA, the CDR3 is TGTGCCAGCAGCCAAGCAGGGGGCGTCGACATTCAGTACTTC.

Only a few counts were recorded for this clone. This chain links TRBV5-4 with TRBJ2-7; D is perhaps TRBD2 (5 bases). Trimming stripped 0 bases from V and 6 bases from J, with 16 bases between. The CDR3 extends over 15 amino acids. Germline V lookup: CDR1 SGHNT, CDR2 YYREEE (reference sequence). The CDR3 region is CASSLGGGARSEQYF. CDR3 bases: TGTGCCAGCAGCTTGGGAGGAGGAGCGAGGTCCGAGCAGTACTTC.

This clone was detected a few times. The V call is TRBV5-3, the J call TRBJ2-7; D ambiguous. TRBV5-3 is an ORF, with its function uncertain. The germline V and J ends were trimmed by 5 bases and 9 bases, with 12 bases remaining between them. The CDR3 totals 11 residues. DNA of the CDR3: TGTGCCAGAAGTCATAGCTGTGCGCAGTACTTC. It specifies CARSHSCAQYF.

This chain joins TRBV19 and TRBJ2-2, with TRBD1 matching over 8 bases. CDR1 is LNHDA and CDR2 is SQIVND in the germline V gene (reference sequence). This CDR3 has 14 amino acids. Trimming took 7 bases from V and 3 from J; bases not matched to a gene: 4. CDR3 amino acids: CASTPDRDTGELFF. DNA for the CDR3: TGTGCCAGTACCCCGGACAGGGACACCGGGGAGCTGTTTTTT.

The chain is built from TRBV7-2 and TRBJ2-1; D call uncertain. Looked up from germline, CDR1 is SGHTA and CDR2 is FQGNSA. This CDR3 contains 14 residues. V gave up 5 bases and J gave up 9 bases, with 17 bases separating them. CDR3 region: CASSLNHERSEQFF. CDR3 DNA: TGTGCCAGCAGCCTAAACCATGAACGGAGTGAGCAGTTCTTC.

This clone has more than one count but fewer than ten. This sequence joins TRBV7-2 and TRBJ2-1; 9 bases line up with TRBD1. CDR3 size: 15 residues. Losses at the gene ends were 3 bases for V and 4 bases for J; bases not matched to a gene: 4. CDR1 and CDR2 (germline): SGHTA, FQGNSA. This CDR3 reads CASSLRQGGYNEQFF. The CDR3 DNA is TGTGCCAGCAGCTTGAGACAGGGGGGATACAATGAGCAGTTCTTC.

The chain recombines TRBV7-9 with TRBJ2-1; unclear D gene. This CDR3 is built from 15 residues. Germline values: CDR1 SEHNR, CDR2 FQNEAQ (reference sequence). V was cut by 6 bases and J by 3 bases, with 15 bases left in between. CDR3 protein: CASSRDSPRYNEQFF. CDR3 DNA sequence: TGTGCCAGCAGTCGTGACTCGCCCCGCTACAATGAGCAGTTCTTC. The full variable domain, in which reference TRBV7-9 and TRBJ2-1 provide the parts outside the CDR3, is DTGVSQNPRHKITKRGQNVTFRCDPISEHNRLYWYRQTLGQGPEFLTYFQNEAQLEKSRLLSDRFSAERPKGSFSTLEIQRTEQGDSAMYLCASSRDSPRYNEQFFGPGTRLTVL.

The chain employs TRBV11-3 and TRBJ2-2, with D possibly matching TRBD1 (7 bases). The CDR3 runs 15 residues. Trimming stripped 0 bases from V and 5 bases from J, with 10 bases between. CDR1 is SGHNT, CDR2 YENEEA, per germline. CDR3 in amino acids: CASSLEAGGTGELFF. The CDR3 DNA follows: TGTGCCAGCAGCTTAGAGGCAGGGGGGACCGGGGAGCTGTTTTTT.

V and J are TRBV5-4 and TRBJ2-1; 7 bases are a match to TRBD1. Germline values: CDR1 SGHNT, CDR2 YYREEE (reference sequence). The CDR3 covers 15 residues. Losses at the gene ends were 0 bases for V and 7 bases for J; bases not matched to a gene: 7. The CDR3 here is CASSLGEPTGNEQFF. The CDR3 nucleotides are TGTGCCAGCAGCTTGGGCGAACCGACAGGGAATGAGCAGTTCTTC.

The chain is built from TRBV15 and TRBJ1-6; 9 bases agree with TRBD1. Unmatched junction bases numbered 3, after V lost 5 bases and J lost 4 bases. This CDR3 has 15 residues. Germline assignment: CDR1 LNHNV and CDR2 YYDKDF (reference sequence). CDR3 sequence (DNA): TGTGCCACCAGCGTAGGACAGGGGTATAATTCACCCCTCCACTTT. The encoded protein is CATSVGQGYNSPLHF. Supplemented by reference TRBV15 and TRBJ1-6, the full variable domain reads DAMVIQNPRYQVTQFGKPVTLSCSQTLNHNVMYWYQQKSSQAPKLLFHYYDKDFNNEADTPDNFQSRRPNTSFCFLDIRSPGLGDTAMYLCATSVGQGYNSPLHFGNGTRLTVT.

The CDR3 bases are TGTGCCAGTAGTATCGGGGACAGGGCGGACGAGCAGTACTTC. Protein sequence: CASSIGDRADEQYF. This sequence joins TRBV19 and TRBJ2-7, with 9 bases that match TRBD1. With 3 bases clipped from V and 5 bases from J, the junction kept 5 bases outside the gene matches. This CDR3 spans 14 amino acids. The V gene's germline CDR1 is LNHDA and CDR2 SQIVND (reference sequence).

The chain couples TRBV6-5 to TRBJ1-2; 7 bases map to TRBD1. V dropped 6 bases and J dropped 0; count of bases not matched to a gene: 7. The CDR3 length is 15 residues. CDR1 MNHEY and CDR2 SVGAGI come from the germline V gene. The CDR3, as DNA: TGTGCCAGCAGAATCGGACAGGTAGCTAACTATGGCTACACCTTC. This sequence encodes CASRIGQVANYGYTF.

The count of this clone is one. The chain carries TRBV13 and TRBJ1-2, with D possibly being TRBD1 (5 bases). V was trimmed by 6 bases and J by 8 bases, leaving 16 bases between them. The CDR3 sequence is 13 residues long. Germline CDR1 PRHDT, CDR2 FYEKMQ (reference sequence). CDR3 nucleotides: TGTGCCAGCAGTTACACAGGTTACCGCGGCTACACCTTC. Translating it yields CASSYTGYRGYTF.